This is a list of T cell receptor beta chains from one sample in a study of T cells in tuberculosis. The table came from immunoSEQ multiplex PCR; TCRdb's copy has only in-frame clones and leaves some out. Here the sample spans 30,000 to 40,000 clones, 93% being singletons. The specimen comprised PBMCs, sampled at tuberculosis diagnosis. The source is an adult with tuberculosis. Both conserved end residues are part of each CDR3. Fields, in order: clone size, V gene, J gene, CDR3 protein. Size is stated for part of the rows, as once, few or many counts, or as a class when the clone is expanded.

size: -
V: TRBV19
J: TRBJ2-5
CDR3: CASSNSGLETQYF

size: -
V: TRBV10-2
J: TRBJ2-7
CDR3: CASSESQSTYEQYF

size: -
V: TRBV2
J: TRBJ1-4
CDR3: CASSDYTESNEKLFF

size: -
V: TRBV28
J: TRBJ2-1
CDR3: CASSFRGFRRNEQFF

size: -
V: TRBV29-1
J: TRBJ2-3
CDR3: CSVSDGGTPPDTQYF

size: once
V: TRBV5-8
J: TRBJ2-7
CDR3: CASRNDSYEQYF

size: -
V: TRBV5-1
J: TRBJ1-1
CDR3: CASSLGAVNTEAFF

size: once
V: TRBV30
J: TRBJ1-1
CDR3: CAWSRAGRQAFF

size: once
V: TRBV5-4
J: TRBJ1-2
CDR3: CASSSGGANYGYTF

size: -
V: TRBV9
J: TRBJ2-5
CDR3: CASSGGTSGQETQYF

size: -
V: TRBV6-1
J: TRBJ2-4
CDR3: CASSEGLGQGYKNIQYF

size: -
V: TRBV2
J: TRBJ2-2
CDR3: CARQGWGRTGELFF

size: -
V: TRBV19
J: TRBJ1-6
CDR3: CASSSRVFSFEANSPLHF

size: once
V: TRBV5-4
J: TRBJ1-2
CDR3: CASSLDKGAQGYTF

size: -
V: TRBV19
J: TRBJ1-5
CDR3: CASSGGLGNQPQHF

size: -
V: TRBV11-3
J: TRBJ2-1
CDR3: CASSLDREAEQFF

size: few
V: TRBV28
J: TRBJ2-7
CDR3: CASSPQGGNYEQYF

size: -
V: TRBV25-1
J: TRBJ2-5
CDR3: CASSARAGLAGPQETQYF

size: once
V: TRBV5-1
J: TRBJ2-7
CDR3: CASSLDSGFDSYEQYF

size: once
V: TRBV19
J: TRBJ1-4
CDR3: CASSMVQGATNEKLFF

size: -
V: TRBV15
J: TRBJ2-3
CDR3: CATSVDREADTQYF

size: -
V: TRBV4-2
J: TRBJ2-7
CDR3: CASRQGAEQYF

size: -
V: TRBV7-8
J: TRBJ2-2
CDR3: CASSQRRGGGTGELFF

size: -
V: TRBV19
J: TRBJ2-7
CDR3: CASSFGTGSYEQYF

size: -
V: TRBV28
J: TRBJ1-5
CDR3: CASNYREDQPQHF